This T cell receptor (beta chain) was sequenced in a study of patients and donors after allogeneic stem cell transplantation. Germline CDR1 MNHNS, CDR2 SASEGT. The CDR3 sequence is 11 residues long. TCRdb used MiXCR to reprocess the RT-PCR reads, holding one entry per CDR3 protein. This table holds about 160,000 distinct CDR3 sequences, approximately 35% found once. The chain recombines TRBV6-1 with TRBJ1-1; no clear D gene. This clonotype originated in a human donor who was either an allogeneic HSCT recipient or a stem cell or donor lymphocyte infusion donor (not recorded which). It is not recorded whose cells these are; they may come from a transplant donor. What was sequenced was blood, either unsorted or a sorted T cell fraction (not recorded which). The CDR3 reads CAGSGNTEAFF. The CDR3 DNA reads TGTGCTGGGTCGGGGAACACTGAAGCTTTCTTT.